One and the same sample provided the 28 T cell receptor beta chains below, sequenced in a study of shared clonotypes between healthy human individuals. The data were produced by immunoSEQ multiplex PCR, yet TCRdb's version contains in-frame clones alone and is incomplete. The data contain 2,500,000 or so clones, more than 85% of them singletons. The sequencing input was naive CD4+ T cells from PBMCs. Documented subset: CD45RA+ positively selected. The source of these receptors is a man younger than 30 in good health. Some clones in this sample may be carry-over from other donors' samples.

This chain's CDR3 is CASSLRRGNNEQFF. DNA for the CDR3: TGTGCCAGCAGCTTAAGGAGGGGGAACAATGAGCAGTTCTTC. V usage is TRBV7-9 and J usage is TRBJ2-1; the D gene could be TRBD1 or TRBD2 (6 bases each). Trimming removed 2 bases at V and 5 bases at J, with 10 bases between. The CDR3 is 14 amino acids. Germline CDR1 reads SEHNR; CDR2 reads FQNEAQ (reference sequence).

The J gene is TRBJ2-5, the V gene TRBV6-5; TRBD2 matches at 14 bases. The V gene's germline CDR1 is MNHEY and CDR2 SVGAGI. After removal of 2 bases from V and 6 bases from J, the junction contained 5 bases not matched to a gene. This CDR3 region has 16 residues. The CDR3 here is CASSYTTSGRAKTQYF. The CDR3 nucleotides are TGTGCCAGCAGTTACACGACTAGCGGGAGGGCCAAGACCCAGTACTTC.

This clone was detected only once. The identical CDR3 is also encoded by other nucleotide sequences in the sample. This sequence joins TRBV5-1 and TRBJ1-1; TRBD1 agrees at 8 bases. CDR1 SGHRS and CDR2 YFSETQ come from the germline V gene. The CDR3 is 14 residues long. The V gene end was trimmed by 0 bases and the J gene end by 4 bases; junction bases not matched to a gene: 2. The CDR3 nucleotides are TGCGCCAGCAGCTTGGGAACAGGGGGCACTGAAGCTTTCTTT. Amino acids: CASSLGTGGTEAFF.

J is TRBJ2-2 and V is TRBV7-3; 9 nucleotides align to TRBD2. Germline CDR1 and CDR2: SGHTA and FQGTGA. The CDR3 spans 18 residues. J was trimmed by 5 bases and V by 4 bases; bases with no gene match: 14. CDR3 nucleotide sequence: TGTGCCAGCAGCTCGCCCTATAGCGGGAGCGTGGGGACCGGGGAGCTGTTTTTT. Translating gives CASSSPYSGSVGTGELFF.

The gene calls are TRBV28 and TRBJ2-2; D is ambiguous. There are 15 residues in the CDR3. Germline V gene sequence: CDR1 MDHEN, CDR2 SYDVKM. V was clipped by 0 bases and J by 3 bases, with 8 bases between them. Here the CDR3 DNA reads TGTGCCAGCAGTTTATGGTCACCACACACCGGGGAGCTGTTTTTT. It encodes CASSLWSPHTGELFF.

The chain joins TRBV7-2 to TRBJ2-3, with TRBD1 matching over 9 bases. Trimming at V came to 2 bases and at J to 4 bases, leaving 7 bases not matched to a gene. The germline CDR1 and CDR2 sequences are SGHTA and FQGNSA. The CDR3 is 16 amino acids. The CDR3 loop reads CASSLLGQGKADTQYF. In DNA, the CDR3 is TGTGCCAGCAGCTTACTTGGACAGGGGAAGGCAGATACGCAGTATTTT. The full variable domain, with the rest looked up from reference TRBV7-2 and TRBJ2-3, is GAGVSQSPSNKVTEKGKDVELRCDPISGHTALYWYRQSLGQGLEFLIYFQGNSAPDKSGLPSDRFSAERTGGSVSTLTIQRTQQEDSAVYLCASSLLGQGKADTQYFGPGTRLTVL.

DNA of the CDR3: TGTGCCAGCAGCCCAAGGGGGGGGGAGACCCAGTACTTC. This sequence encodes CASSPRGGETQYF. V and J are TRBV9 and TRBJ2-5; weak D call: TRBD2 (7 bases). Per the germline V gene, CDR1 is SGDLS and CDR2 is YYNGEE. Trimming left V 4 bases short and J 5 bases short, with 12 bases between. CDR3 length: 13 residues.

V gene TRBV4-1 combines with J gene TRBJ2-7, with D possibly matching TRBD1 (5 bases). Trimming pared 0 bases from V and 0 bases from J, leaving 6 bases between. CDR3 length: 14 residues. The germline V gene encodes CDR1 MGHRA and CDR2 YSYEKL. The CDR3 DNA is TGCGCCAGCAGCCAAGAAGACAGCTCCTACGAGCAGTACTTC. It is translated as CASSQEDSSYEQYF.

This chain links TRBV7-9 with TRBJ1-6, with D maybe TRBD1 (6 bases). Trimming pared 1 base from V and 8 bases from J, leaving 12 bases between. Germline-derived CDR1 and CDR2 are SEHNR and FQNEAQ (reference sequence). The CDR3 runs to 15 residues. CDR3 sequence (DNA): TGTGCCAGCAGCTTAGTAAGGACAGCGGATTCACCCCTCCACTTT. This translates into CASSLVRTADSPLHF.

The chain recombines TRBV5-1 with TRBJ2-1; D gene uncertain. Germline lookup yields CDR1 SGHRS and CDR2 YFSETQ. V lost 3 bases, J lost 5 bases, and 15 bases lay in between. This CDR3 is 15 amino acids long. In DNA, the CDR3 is TGCGCCAGCAGCTCTTTAGCCCGGGCGGACAATGAGCAGTTCTTC. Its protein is CASSSLARADNEQFF.

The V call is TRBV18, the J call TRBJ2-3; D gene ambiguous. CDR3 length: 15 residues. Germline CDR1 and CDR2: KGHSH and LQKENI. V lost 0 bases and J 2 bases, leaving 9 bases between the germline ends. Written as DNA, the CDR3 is TGTGCCAGCTCACCACCGAACCCCGCCACAGATACGCAGTATTTT. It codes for CASSPPNPATDTQYF.

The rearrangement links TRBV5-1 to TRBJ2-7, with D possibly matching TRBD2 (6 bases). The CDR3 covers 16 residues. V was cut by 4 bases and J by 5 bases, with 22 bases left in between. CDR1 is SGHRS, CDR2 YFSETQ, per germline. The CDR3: CASSTYGGTVADEQYF. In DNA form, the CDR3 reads TGCGCCAGCAGCACCTACGGAGGGACGGTGGCGGACGAGCAGTACTTC.

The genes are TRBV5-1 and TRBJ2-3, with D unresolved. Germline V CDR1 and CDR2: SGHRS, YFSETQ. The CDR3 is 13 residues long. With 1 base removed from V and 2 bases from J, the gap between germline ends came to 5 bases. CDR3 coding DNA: TGCGCCAGCAGCTTGCGTCCCACAGATACGCAGTATTTT. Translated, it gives CASSLRPTDTQYF.

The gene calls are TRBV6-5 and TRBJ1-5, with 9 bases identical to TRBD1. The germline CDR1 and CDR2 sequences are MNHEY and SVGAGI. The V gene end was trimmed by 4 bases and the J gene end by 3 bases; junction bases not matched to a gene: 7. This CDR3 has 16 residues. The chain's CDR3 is CASSSTGGRTNQPQHF. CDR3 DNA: TGTGCCAGCAGTTCAACAGGGGGCCGGACCAATCAGCCCCAGCATTTT.

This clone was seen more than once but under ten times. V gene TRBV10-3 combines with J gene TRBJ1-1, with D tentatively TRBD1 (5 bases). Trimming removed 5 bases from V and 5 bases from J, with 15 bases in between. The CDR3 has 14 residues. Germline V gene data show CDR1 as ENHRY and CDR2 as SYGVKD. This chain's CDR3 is CAISSAGRVTEAFF. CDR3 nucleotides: TGTGCCATCAGTAGCGCGGGACGGGTAACTGAAGCTTTCTTT.

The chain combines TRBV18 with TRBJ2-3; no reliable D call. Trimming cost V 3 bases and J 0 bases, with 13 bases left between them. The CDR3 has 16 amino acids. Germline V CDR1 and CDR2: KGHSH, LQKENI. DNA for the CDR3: TGTGCCAGCTCACCTCGCGCCGTCGTTAGCACAGATACGCAGTATTTT. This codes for CASSPRAVVSTDTQYF.

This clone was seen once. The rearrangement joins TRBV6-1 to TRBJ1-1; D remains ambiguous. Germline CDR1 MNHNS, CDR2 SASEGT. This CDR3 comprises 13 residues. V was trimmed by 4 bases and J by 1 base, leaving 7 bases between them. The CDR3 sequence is CASSGKENTEAFF. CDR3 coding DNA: TGTGCCAGCAGTGGAAAAGAGAACACTGAAGCTTTCTTT.

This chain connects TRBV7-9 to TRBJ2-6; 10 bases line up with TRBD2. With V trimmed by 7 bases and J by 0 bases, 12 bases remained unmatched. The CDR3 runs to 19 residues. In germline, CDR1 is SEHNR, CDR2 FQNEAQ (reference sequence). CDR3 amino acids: CASTQTGTSDSSGANVLTF. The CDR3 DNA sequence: TGTGCCAGCACCCAAACAGGGACTAGCGATAGCTCTGGGGCCAACGTCCTGACTTTC. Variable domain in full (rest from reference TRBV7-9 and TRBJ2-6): DTGVSQNPRHKITKRGQNVTFRCDPISEHNRLYWYRQTLGQGPEFLTYFQNEAQLEKSRLLSDRFSAERPKGSFSTLEIQRTEQGDSAMYLCASTQTGTSDSSGANVLTFGAGSRLTVL.

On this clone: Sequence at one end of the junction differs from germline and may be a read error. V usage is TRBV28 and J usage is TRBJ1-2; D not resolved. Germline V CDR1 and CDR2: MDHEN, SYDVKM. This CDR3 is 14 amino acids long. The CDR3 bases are TGTACCAGCAGTTTAAGTTCAGAGGTGGGCGGCTACACCTTC. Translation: CTSSLSSEVGGYTF.

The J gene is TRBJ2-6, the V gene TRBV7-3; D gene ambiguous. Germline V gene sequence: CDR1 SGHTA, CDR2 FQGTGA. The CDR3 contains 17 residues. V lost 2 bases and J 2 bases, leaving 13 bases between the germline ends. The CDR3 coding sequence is TGTGCCAGCAGCTTATCGGGCAGCATCGCTGGGGCCAACGTCCTGACTTTC. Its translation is CASSLSGSIAGANVLTF.

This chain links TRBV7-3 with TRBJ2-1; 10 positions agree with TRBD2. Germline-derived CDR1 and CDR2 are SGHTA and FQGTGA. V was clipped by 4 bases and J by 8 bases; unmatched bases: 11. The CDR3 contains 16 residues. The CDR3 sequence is CASSWGPSGSMDEQFF. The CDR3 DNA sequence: TGTGCCAGCAGCTGGGGGCCTAGCGGGAGTATGGATGAGCAGTTCTTC.

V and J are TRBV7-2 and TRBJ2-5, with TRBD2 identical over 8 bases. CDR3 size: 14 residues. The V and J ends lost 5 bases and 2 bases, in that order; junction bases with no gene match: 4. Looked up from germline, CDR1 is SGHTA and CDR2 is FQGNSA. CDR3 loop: CASSRAGGQETQYF. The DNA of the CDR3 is TGTGCCAGCAGCCGGGCGGGGGGACAAGAGACCCAGTACTTC.

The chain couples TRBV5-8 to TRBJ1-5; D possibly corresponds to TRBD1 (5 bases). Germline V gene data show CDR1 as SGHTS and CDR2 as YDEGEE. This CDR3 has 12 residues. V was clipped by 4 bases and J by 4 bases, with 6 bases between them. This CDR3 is CASSGGNQPQHF. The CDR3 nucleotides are TGTGCCAGCAGCGGGGGAAATCAGCCCCAGCATTTT.

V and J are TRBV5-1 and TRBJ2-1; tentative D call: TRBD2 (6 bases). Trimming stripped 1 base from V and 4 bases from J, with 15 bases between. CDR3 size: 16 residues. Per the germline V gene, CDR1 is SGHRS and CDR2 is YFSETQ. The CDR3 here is CASSLTGGIGYNEQFF. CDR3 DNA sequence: TGCGCCAGCAGCTTGACGGGCGGGATAGGGTACAATGAGCAGTTCTTC. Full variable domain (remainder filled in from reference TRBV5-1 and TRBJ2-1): KAGVTQTPRYLIKTRGQQVTLSCSPISGHRSVSWYQQTPGQGLQFLFEYFSETQRNKGNFPGRFSGRQFSNSRSEMNVSTLELGDSALYLCASSLTGGIGYNEQFFGPGTRLTVL.

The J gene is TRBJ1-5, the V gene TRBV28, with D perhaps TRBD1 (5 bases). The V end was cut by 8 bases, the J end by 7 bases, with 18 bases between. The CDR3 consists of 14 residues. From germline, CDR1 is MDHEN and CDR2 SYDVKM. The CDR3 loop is CASLGKGLDQPQHF. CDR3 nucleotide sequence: TGTGCCAGCTTGGGGAAGGGACTCGACCAGCCCCAGCATTTT.

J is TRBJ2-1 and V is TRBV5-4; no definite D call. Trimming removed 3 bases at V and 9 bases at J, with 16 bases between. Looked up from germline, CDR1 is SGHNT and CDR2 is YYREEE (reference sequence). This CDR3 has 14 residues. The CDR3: CASSSRTPPGEQFF. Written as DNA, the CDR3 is TGTGCCAGCAGCTCCCGGACCCCGCCAGGTGAGCAGTTCTTC.

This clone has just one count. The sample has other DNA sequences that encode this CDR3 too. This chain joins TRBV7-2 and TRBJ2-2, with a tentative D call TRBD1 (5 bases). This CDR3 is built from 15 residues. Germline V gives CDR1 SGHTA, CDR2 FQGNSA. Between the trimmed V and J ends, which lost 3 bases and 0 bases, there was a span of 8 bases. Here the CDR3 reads CASSFQGSNTGELFF. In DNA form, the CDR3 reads TGTGCCAGCAGCTTTCAGGGTTCGAACACCGGGGAGCTGTTTTTT.

This chain's CDR3 is CATSPRLEVYEQYF. The CDR3 DNA follows: TGTGCCACCAGCCCCCGACTAGAGGTATACGAGCAGTACTTC. This chain joins TRBV15 and TRBJ2-7, with a possible D match to TRBD2 (6 bases). The CDR3 runs 14 residues. The germline V gene has CDR1 LNHNV and CDR2 YYDKDF (reference sequence). The V end lost 5 bases, the J end lost 4 bases, and 15 bases lay between the germline ends.